This TCR beta chain was documented in a study of T cells expressing NK-cell markers (dated by TCRdb to the early 2020s). About the study as a whole: In sorted CD3+CD56+NKG2C+, CD3+CD56+NKG2C- and CD3+CD56-NKG2C+ T-cell subsets from about eight donors, TCR beta-chain repertoires were profiled. Sequencing of the libraries produced 2 x 150 bp reads on Illumina HiSeq 2000/2500, MiSeq or NextSeq. The eight sequenced donors were randomly selected healthy volunteers, three men and five women. Of the eight sequenced donors, seven were found to be HCMV-seropositive and one was found to be HCMV-seronegative. General conclusions and limits of the study: It remained unclear whether the expanded NKG2C-expressing T cell clones were specific for HCMV antigens. Those dominant clonotypes were again the most abundant among CD3+CD56-NKG2C+ cells in a handful of donors, at about 25-65%. For roughly six donors, the dominant CD3+CD56+NKG2C+ clonotypes were among the top 10 CD8+ clonotypes and accounted for 1.0-7.0% of CD8+ T cells.

To determine HCMV serostatus, a commercial ELISA kit was used to detect HCMV-specific IgG in serum. Ficoll density gradient centrifugation was used to isolate peripheral blood mononuclear cells from blood. The sequencing machine was an Illumina HiSeq 2000. The TCR beta cDNA libraries were made using 5'RACE template switching, a step that added both a universal primer site and unique molecular identifiers. Priming for cDNA synthesis came from the TCR beta constant segment, and two successive PCR amplification steps followed. On the study's bioinformatics: MIGEC handled demultiplexing of the reads and grouping by UMI, while MiTCR was used to assemble and quantify clonotypes. Only TCR cDNA sequences supported by at least two reads were kept to exclude erroneous sequences. The tcR package was used for downstream repertoire analysis, and clonotypes were matched between fractions using CDR3 nucleotide sequence together with V segment. VDJmatch was used to annotate antigen specificity against VDJdb, with one amino acid substitution in CDR3 permitted. TCRdb reprocessed the reads and provides one entry for every CDR3 protein sequence; no DNA is given. It is TCRdb's table, rather than the study itself, that gives the V and J calls and clone size. For this sample, the table gives 150,000 to 200,000 distinct CDR3 sequences. Around 20% of the sample goes to the ten largest clones.

Notes on this clonotype: No cognate antigen has been identified for it.

CDR1 and CDR2 were assigned from the germline V gene as MDHEN and SYDVKM. The CDR3, from cysteine to phenylalanine, totals 16 residues. Only the protein is available. In this chain, TRBV28 is recombined with TRBJ1-2; the D call from TCRdb, TRBD1, cannot be confirmed without DNA. Sequencing used blood T cells: a sorted CD56 or NKG2C T cell subset, CD4+ or CD8+ T cells, or bulk PBMC T cells (not recorded which). The clonotype comes from a man aged 18-75 years in good health. CDR3 region: CASTSDGDRGDYGYTF.